Sequencing of this TCR beta chain was carried out in a study of T cells in Graves' hyperthyroidism and ophthalmopathy. V shed 4 bases and J shed 1 base, with 10 bases lying between them. The germline V gene encodes CDR1 SEHNR and CDR2 FQNEAQ (reference sequence). The CDR3 extends over 14 amino acids. In this sample, this clonotype turned up many times. Amplification of TCR beta CDR3 regions was performed using RNA transcripts as template. Using the HTBI primer set, a first-round RT-PCR was run on the TCR CDR3. TCRdb re-called the multiplex PCR reads with MiXCR, one entry per CDR3 protein. The data hold hundreds of thousands of distinct CDR3 sequences, with 18% observed a single time.

This receptor was obtained from a woman between 50 and 59 years old with Graves' hyperthyroidism that later progressed to Graves' ophthalmopathy. Source material: blood. V usage is TRBV7-9 and J usage is TRBJ1-1; no clear D. The CDR3 sequence: CASSSTGWNTEAFF. The CDR3 DNA reads TGTGCCAGCAGCTCGACGGGTTGGAACACTGAAGCTTTCTTT.